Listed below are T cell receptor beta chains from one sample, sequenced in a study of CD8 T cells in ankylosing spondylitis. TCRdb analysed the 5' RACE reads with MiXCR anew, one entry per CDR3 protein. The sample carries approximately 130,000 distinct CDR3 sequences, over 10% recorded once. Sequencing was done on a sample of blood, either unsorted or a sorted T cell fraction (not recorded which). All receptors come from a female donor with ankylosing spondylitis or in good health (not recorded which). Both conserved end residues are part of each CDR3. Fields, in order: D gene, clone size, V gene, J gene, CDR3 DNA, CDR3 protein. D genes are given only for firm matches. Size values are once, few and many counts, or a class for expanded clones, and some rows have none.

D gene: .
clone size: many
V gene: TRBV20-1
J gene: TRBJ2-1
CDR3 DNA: TGCAGTGCTAGAGAGGTCGCCGCTTACAATGAGCAGTTCTTC
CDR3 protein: CSAREVAAYNEQFF

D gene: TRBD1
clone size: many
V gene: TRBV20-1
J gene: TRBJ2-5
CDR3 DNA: TGCAGTGCAACAGGGGCACAGGGAAAGACCCAGTACTTC
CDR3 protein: CSATGAQGKTQYF

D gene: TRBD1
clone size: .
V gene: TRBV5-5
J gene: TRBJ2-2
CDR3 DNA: TGTGCCAGCAGCCTCCGGGACAGGGCAATTAGGGAGCTGTTTTTT
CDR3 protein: CASSLRDRAIRELFF

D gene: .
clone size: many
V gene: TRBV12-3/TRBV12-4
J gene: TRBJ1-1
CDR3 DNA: TGTGCCAGCAGTCTTGGAGGTCCTGAAGCTTTCTTT
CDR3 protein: CASSLGGPEAFF

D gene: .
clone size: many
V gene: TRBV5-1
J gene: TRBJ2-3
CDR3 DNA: TGCGCCAGCAGCTTGGGACAGGGCGAATCCGAGACTAGTAGGGATCTCACAGATACGCAGTATTTT
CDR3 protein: CASSLGQGESETSRDLTDTQYF

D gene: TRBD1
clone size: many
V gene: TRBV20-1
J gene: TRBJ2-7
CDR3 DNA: TGCAGTGCCTCAACAGGGGGACCCAAGGAGCAGTACTTC
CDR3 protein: CSASTGGPKEQYF

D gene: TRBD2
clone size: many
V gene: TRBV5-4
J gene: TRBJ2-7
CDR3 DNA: TGTGCCAGCAGCTTGATGCCTAGCGGCACCTACGAGCAGTACTTC
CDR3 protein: CASSLMPSGTYEQYF

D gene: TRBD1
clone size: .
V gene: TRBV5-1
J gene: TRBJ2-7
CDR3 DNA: TGCGCCACCACATTTGGACAGGGGGCAAGGCACGAGCAGTACTTC
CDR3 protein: CATTFGQGARHEQYF

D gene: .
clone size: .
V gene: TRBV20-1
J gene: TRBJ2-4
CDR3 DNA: TGCAGTGCTGGGAGGGGGGGACAGATCAACTTC
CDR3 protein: CSAGRGGQINF

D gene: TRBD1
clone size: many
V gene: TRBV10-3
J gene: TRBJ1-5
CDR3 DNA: TGTGCCATCAGTGAGGGGACAGGGAGTAGCAATCAGCCCCAGCATTTT
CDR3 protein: CAISEGTGSSNQPQHF

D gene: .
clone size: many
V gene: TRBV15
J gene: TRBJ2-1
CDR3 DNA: TGTGCCACCAGCATGCTTAACAATGAGCAGTTCTTC
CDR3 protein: CATSMLNNEQFF

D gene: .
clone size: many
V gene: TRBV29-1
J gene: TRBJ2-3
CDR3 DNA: TGCAGCGTTGAAGAAGAACTAGCCACTCCGCAGTATTTT
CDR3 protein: CSVEEELATPQYF

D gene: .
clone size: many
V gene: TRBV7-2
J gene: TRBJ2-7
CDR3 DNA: TGTGCCAGCTCCGGCCTTTACGAGCAGTACTTC
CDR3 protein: CASSGLYEQYF

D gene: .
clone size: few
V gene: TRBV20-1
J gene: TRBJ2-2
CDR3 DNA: TGCAGTGGCCAAACTATGGGCAGTTACTTCGCGAACACCGGGGAGCTGTTTTTT
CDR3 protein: CSGQTMGSYFANTGELFF

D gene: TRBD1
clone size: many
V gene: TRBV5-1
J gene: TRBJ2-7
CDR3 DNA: TGCGCCAGCAGCGCACAGGGGAACGAGCAGTACTTC
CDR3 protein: CASSAQGNEQYF

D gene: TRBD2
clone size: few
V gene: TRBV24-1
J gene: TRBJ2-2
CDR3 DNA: TGTGCCACCAGCCAAAGCGGGAAGAACACCGGGGAGCTGTTTTTT
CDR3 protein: CATSQSGKNTGELFF

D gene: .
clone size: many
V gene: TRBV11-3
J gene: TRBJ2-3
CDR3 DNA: TGTGCCAGCAGCCCGGGGGGCACTTCTACGCAGTATTTT
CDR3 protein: CASSPGGTSTQYF

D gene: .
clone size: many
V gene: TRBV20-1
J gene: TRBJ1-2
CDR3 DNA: TGCAGTGCTTCTCAGGCGACAGCTAACTATGGCTACACCTTC
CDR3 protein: CSASQATANYGYTF

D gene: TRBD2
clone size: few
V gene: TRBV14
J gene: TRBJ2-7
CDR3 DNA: TGTGCCAGCAGCCAAGATCCCCCGGGACTAGCGGGAGGGCCCCTTTACGAGCAGTACTTC
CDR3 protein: CASSQDPPGLAGGPLYEQYF

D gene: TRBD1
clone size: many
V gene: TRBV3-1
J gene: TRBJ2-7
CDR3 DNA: TGTGCCAGCAGCCCAATTGGGGACAGTTCCTACGAGCAGTACTTC
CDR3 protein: CASSPIGDSSYEQYF

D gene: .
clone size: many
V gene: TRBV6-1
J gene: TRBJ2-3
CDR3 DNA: TGTGCCAGCAGGACCCGATCAGCACTGATCACAGATACGCAGTATTTT
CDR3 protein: CASRTRSALITDTQYF

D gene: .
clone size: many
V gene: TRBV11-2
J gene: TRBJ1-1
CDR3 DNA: TGTGCCAGCAGCCAAACAGGGTACACTGAAGCTTTCTTT
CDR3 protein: CASSQTGYTEAFF

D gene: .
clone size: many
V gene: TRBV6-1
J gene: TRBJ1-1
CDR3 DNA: TGTGCCAGCAGTCCACAGGGAAAGAACACTGAAGCTTTCTTT
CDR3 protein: CASSPQGKNTEAFF

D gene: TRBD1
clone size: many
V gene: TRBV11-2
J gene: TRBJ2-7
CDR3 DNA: TGTGCCAGCAGCACCGGGACAGGGCCCTACGAGCAGTACTTC
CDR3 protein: CASSTGTGPYEQYF

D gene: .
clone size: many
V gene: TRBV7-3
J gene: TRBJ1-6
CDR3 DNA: TGTGCCAGCAGCCTCGACAGTCTTAATTCACCCCTCCACTTT
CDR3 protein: CASSLDSLNSPLHF

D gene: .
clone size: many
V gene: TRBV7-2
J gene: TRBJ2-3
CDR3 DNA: TGTGCCAGCAGCTTAGTGCCGTACGGCGACACAGATACGCAGTATTTT
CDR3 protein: CASSLVPYGDTDTQYF

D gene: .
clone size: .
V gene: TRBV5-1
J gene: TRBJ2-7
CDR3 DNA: TGCGCCAGCAGCTTGTTAACAGCAGCGGGCTTTAACTACGAGCAGTATTTC
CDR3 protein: CASSLLTAAGFNYEQYF

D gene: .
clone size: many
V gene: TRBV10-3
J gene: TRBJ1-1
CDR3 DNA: TGTGCCATCAGTGAGAGGGGGGACACTGAAGCTTTCTTT
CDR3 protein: CAISERGDTEAFF

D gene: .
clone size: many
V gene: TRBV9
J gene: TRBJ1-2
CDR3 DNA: TGTGCCAGCACCCTGCCGTCCCCAGGGGCCCCTAAAGGCTACACCTTC
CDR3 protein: CASTLPSPGAPKGYTF

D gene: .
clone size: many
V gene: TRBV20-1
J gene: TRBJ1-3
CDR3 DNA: TGCAGTGCGACACAGGGCTCCGGGGGAAACACCATATATTTT
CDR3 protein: CSATQGSGGNTIYF

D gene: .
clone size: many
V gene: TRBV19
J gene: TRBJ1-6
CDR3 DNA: TGTGCCAGTAGTCATCCCTACAATTCACCCCTCCACTTT
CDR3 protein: CASSHPYNSPLHF

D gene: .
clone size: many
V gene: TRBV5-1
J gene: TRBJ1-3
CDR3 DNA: TGCGCCAGCAGCTTGCTTGGGTTCTCTGGAAACACCATATATTTT
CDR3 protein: CASSLLGFSGNTIYF

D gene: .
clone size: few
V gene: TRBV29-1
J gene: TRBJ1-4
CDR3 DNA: TGCAGCGTCCGGGGGGGGGTAGAGGAAAAACTGTTTTTT
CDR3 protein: CSVRGGVEEKLFF

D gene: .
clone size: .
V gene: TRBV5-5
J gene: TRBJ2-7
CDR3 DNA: TGTGCCAGCACGCGACAGGACAGTGGTGCCTACGAGCAGTACTTC
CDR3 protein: CASTRQDSGAYEQYF

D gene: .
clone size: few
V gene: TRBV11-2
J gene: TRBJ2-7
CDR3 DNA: TGTGCCAGCAGCTCCGACATCAGGGTCGAGCAGTACTTC
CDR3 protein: CASSSDIRVEQYF

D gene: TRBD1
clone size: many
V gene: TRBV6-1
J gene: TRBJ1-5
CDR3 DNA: TGTGCCAGCAGTGAAGCGCTCCGGGACAGCGCTCAGCCCCAGCATTTT
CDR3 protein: CASSEALRDSAQPQHF

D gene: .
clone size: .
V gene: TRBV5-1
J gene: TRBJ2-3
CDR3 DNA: TGCGCCAGCAGCAAGAAGCGGGCCCTCACAGATACGCAGTATTTT
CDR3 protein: CASSKKRALTDTQYF

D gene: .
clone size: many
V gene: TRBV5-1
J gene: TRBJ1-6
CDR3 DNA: TGCGCCTCTATCGTTGATTCACCCCTCCACTTT
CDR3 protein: CASIVDSPLHF

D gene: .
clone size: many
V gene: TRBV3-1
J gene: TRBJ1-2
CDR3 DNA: TGTGCCAGCAGCCAAGCGGCCTTCAATGGCTACACCTTC
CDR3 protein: CASSQAAFNGYTF

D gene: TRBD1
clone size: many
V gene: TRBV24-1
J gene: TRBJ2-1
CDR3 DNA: TGTGCCACCAGTGCCCCCGGGACAGGGTCCCATGAGCAGTTCTTC
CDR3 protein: CATSAPGTGSHEQFF

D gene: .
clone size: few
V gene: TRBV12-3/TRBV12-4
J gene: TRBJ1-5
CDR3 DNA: TGTGCCAGCACCCCAGTGGGACCCAGGGATGGGCCCCAGCATTTT
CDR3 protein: CASTPVGPRDGPQHF

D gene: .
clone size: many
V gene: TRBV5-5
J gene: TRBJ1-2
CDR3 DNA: TGTGCCAGCAGCTTAAGAGGGGGCTATGGCTACACCTTC
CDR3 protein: CASSLRGGYGYTF

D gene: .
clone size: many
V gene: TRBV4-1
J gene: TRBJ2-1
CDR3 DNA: TGCGCCAGCAGCCAAGGTACAACCTACAATGAGCAGTTCTTC
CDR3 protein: CASSQGTTYNEQFF

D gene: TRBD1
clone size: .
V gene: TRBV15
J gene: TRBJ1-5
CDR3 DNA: TGTGCCACCAGCAGAGGACAGGGAAATCAGCCCCAGCATTTT
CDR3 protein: CATSRGQGNQPQHF

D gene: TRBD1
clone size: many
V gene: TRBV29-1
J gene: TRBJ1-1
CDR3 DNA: TGCAGCGGCGACAGGGGACGGTACACTGAAGCTTTCTTT
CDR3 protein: CSGDRGRYTEAFF

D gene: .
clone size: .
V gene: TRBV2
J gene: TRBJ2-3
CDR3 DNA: TGTGCCCTCAGCCCCCGCGGAGAGTCCTTAGCGGATACAGATACGCAGTATTTT
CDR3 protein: CALSPRGESLADTDTQYF

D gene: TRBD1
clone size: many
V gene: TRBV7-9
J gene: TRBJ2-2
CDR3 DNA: TGTGCCAGCAGCTTATCAGCCGGACAGGGGCGAACCGGGGAGCTGTTTTTT
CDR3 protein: CASSLSAGQGRTGELFF

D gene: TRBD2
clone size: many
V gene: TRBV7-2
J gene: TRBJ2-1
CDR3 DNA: TGTGCCAGCAGCTTAGGACTAGCTTGGGGTGAGCAGTTCTTC
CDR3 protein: CASSLGLAWGEQFF

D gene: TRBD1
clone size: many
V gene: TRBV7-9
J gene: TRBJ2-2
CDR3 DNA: TGTGCCAGCAGCCCACCCGACAGGGTAGGGGAGCTGTTTTTT
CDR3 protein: CASSPPDRVGELFF

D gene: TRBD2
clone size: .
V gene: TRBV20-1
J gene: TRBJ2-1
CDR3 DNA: TGCAGTGCTAGAGATACCGGGACTAGGTCTGCGAATGAGCAGTTCTTC
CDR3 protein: CSARDTGTRSANEQFF

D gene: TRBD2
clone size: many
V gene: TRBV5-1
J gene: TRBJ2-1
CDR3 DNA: TGCGCCAGCAGCCCGGAAGGGACTAGCGGGAGTGACTCCTACAATGAGCAGTTCTTC
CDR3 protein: CASSPEGTSGSDSYNEQFF

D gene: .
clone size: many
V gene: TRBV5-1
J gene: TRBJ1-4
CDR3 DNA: TGCGCCAGCAGCTTGGCGGGTCTACCCACTCATAATGAAAAACTGTTTTTT
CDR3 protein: CASSLAGLPTHNEKLFF

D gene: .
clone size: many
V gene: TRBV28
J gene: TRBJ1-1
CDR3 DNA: TGTGCCAGCACTGCGGGACACTTCCACACTGAAGCTTTCTTT
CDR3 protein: CASTAGHFHTEAFF

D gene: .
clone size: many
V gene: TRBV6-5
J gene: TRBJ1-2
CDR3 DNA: TGTGCCAGCAGTTCGACCCGTGCTAATGGCTACACCTTC
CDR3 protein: CASSSTRANGYTF

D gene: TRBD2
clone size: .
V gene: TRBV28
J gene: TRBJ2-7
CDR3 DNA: TGTGCCAGCAGTCTGGGACTAGCGGGATTACGCGAGCAGTACTTC
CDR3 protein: CASSLGLAGLREQYF

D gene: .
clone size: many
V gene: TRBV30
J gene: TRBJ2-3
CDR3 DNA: TGTGCCTGGAGTTCCACAGATACGCAGTATTTT
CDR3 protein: CAWSSTDTQYF

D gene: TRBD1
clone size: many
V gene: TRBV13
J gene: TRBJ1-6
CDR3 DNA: TGTGCCAGCAGAACTTTTATGACAGGGGGCGAAGTGAATTCACCCCTCCACTTT
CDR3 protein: CASRTFMTGGEVNSPLHF

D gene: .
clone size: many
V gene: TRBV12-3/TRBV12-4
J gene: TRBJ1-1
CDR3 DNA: TGTGCCAGCAGGACCCAGGGAGCGAGACACACTGAAGCTTTCTTT
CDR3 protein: CASRTQGARHTEAFF

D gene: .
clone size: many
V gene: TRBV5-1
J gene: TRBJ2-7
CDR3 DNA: TGCGCCAGCAGCTTGGAAAGTCAGAGTAGAGCATACGAGCAGTACTTC
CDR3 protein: CASSLESQSRAYEQYF